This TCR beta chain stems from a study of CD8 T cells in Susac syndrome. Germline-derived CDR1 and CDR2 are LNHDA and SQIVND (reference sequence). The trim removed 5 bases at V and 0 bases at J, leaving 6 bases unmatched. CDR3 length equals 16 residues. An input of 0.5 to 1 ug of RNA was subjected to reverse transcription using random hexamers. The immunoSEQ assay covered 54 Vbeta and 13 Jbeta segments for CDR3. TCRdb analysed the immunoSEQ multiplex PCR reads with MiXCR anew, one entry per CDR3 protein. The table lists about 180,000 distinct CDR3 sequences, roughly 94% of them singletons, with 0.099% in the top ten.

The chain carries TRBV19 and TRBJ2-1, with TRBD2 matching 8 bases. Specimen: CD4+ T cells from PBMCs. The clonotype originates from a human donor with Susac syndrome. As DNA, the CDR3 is TGTGCCAGTAGTGTCGTTAGCGGGAACTCCTACAATGAGCAGTTCTTC. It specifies CASSVVSGNSYNEQFF.